The source of this TCR beta chain is a study of T cells after yellow fever vaccination. A remark on this clonotype: What it binds is not known.

General observations from the study: Reappearing after the booster were most of the clones from primary vaccination (96% CD4, 85% to 90% CD8). The secondary response showed a weaker magnitude and a faster peak, day 5 versus 15.

TCRdb recomputed calls from the 5' RACE reads with MiXCR, one row per CDR3 protein. The table shows 550,000 to 750,000 distinct CDR3 sequences, with about 14% occurring only once. The germline gives CDR1 GTSNPN, CDR2 SVGIG (reference sequence). The CDR3 sequence is 17 residues long. V shed 4 bases and J shed 6 bases, with 25 bases lying between them. V is TRBV30 and J is TRBJ2-1, with TRBD2 as a possible D gene (6 bases). The source material was PBMCs, sampled on the day of the yellow fever booster vaccination. The source of this sequence is a man aged 30 to 45 who received the YFV17D yellow fever vaccine. The CDR3 loop reads CAWTPGRYSGGGNEQFF. The CDR3 DNA is TGTGCCTGGACCCCAGGTCGTTATAGCGGCGGCGGCAATGAGCAGTTCTTC.